Each of the 9 T cell receptor beta chains below was sequenced from the same sample in a study of T cell repertoires in ileal Crohn's disease. The time point: neoterminal ileum biopsy at postoperative endoscopy, about 6 months after surgery. The repertoire was sequenced with immunoSEQ multiplex PCR; TCRdb's copy has only in-frame clones and lacks some. Altogether 55,000 to 65,000 clones are present, roughly 89% being singletons, with the ten largest covering roughly 2%. The sample was ileal tissue. All receptors come from an adult with Crohn's disease.

V gene TRBV30 combines with J gene TRBJ2-1; D is perhaps TRBD2 (6 bases). The V gene's germline CDR1 is GTSNPN and CDR2 SVGIG (reference sequence). Trimming left V 0 bases short and J 7 bases short, with 13 bases between. The CDR3 is 14 residues long. For the CDR3, the DNA is TGTGCCTGGAGTGTAGGCGGGAATCTAAATGAGCAGTTCTTC. This gives the protein CAWSVGGNLNEQFF.

This sequence joins TRBV15 and TRBJ2-5; 8 bases agree with TRBD2. The germline CDR1 and CDR2 sequences are LNHNV and YYDKDF (reference sequence). This CDR3 has 15 amino acids. After removal of 8 bases from V and 5 bases from J, the junction contained 13 bases not matched to a gene. The CDR3 reads CATGTNKAGEETQYF. The CDR3 bases are TGTGCCACCGGTACAAACAAAGCGGGAGAGGAGACCCAGTACTTC.

V gene TRBV27 combines with J gene TRBJ1-4; TRBD1 is a possible D gene (5 bases). CDR3 length: 15 residues. The V end lost 6 bases, the J end lost 5 bases, and 16 bases lay between the germline ends. The V gene's germline CDR1 is MNHEY and CDR2 SMNVEV (reference sequence). The CDR3 is CASSLGWGENEKLFF. CDR3 sequence (DNA): TGTGCCAGCAGCCTGGGATGGGGGGAGAATGAAAAACTGTTTTTT. The variable domain in full, with the rest retrieved from reference TRBV27 and TRBJ1-4, is EAQVTQNPRYLITVTGKKLTVTCSQNMNHEYMSWYRQDPGLGLRQIYYSMNVEVTDKGDVPEGYKVSRKEKRNFPLILESPSPNQTSLYFCASSLGWGENEKLFFGSGTQLSVL.

The genes are TRBV4-2 and TRBJ1-2; the D gene is possibly TRBD1 (6 bases). Germline V gene lookup returns CDR1 LGHNA and CDR2 YNFKEQ. V was clipped by 0 bases and J by 8 bases, with 22 bases between them. The CDR3 loop spans 17 amino acids. The CDR3 loop is CASSQDQRVGGASGYTF. CDR3 nucleotides: TGTGCCAGCAGCCAAGATCAGCGGGTAGGGGGGGCTTCCGGCTACACCTTC.

The chain employs TRBV2 and TRBJ2-1; D is unresolved. CDR3 length: 14 residues. V was pared by 2 bases and J by 0 bases, with 5 bases between. Germline V gene sequence: CDR1 SNHLY, CDR2 FYNNEI. CDR3 loop: CASSERSSYNEQFF. The CDR3 nucleotides are TGTGCCAGCAGTGAAAGGAGCTCCTACAATGAGCAGTTCTTC.

The chain recombines TRBV9 with TRBJ2-7, with 7 bases aligning to TRBD2. The germline CDR1 and CDR2 sequences are SGDLS and YYNGEE. V lost 1 base to trimming and J lost 4 bases; unmatched junction nucleotides: 11. The CDR3 contains 16 residues. DNA for the CDR3: TGTGCCAGCAGCGTAACTACTAGCGCGATGCCTTACGAGCAGTACTTC. Its protein product is CASSVTTSAMPYEQYF.

The chain employs TRBV28 and TRBJ2-1; possible D gene TRBD1, 6 bases. CDR1 MDHEN and CDR2 SYDVKM come from the germline V gene. Trimming stripped 4 bases from V and 4 bases from J, with 14 bases between. There are 15 residues in the CDR3. The CDR3: CASSSPRGIYNEQFF. CDR3 bases: TGTGCCAGCAGTTCACCCAGGGGAATATACAATGAGCAGTTCTTC. Looking up the rest from reference TRBV28 and TRBJ2-1 gives the full variable domain: DVKVTQSSRYLVKRTGEKVFLECVQDMDHENMFWYRQDPGLGLRLIYFSYDVKMKEKGDIPEGYSVSREKKERFSLILESASTNQTSMYLCASSSPRGIYNEQFFGPGTRLTVL.

The V and J genes are TRBV5-3 and TRBJ2-3, with 13 bases matching TRBD2. TRBV5-3 is placed among ORFs of uncertain function. This CDR3 region has 20 residues. Germline trimming cut 4 bases from V and 7 bases from J; bases unmatched to any gene: 21. CDR3 protein: CARSPRTSGSAPTFGHTQYF. The CDR3 DNA follows: TGTGCCAGAAGCCCGCGGACTAGCGGGAGCGCTCCGACCTTCGGCCATACGCAGTATTTT.

The chain carries TRBV5-1 and TRBJ1-1; 7 bases match TRBD1. After removal of 5 bases from V and 2 bases from J, the junction contained 6 bases not matched to a gene. This CDR3 comprises 14 residues. Looked up from germline, CDR1 is SGHRS and CDR2 is YFSETQ. The CDR3: CASRAGQPNTEAFF. The CDR3 region has the DNA TGCGCCAGCAGGGCGGGACAGCCCAACACTGAAGCTTTCTTT.